A single sample gave rise to the 18 T cell receptor beta chains below, sequenced in a study of cytomegalovirus exposure and HLA in healthy donors. PCR employed 60 Vbeta and 13 Jbeta primers. Libraries were prepared by immunoSEQ multiplex PCR; TCRdb keeps only in-frame clonotypes and omits some of them. The sample holds 100,000 to 150,000 clones; roughly 84% are singletons and the top ten take more than 1.5%. Source material: PBMCs. Receptor source: a boy younger than 18 in good health and CMV-seronegative.

This clone occurred once. The chain carries TRBV5-1 and TRBJ1-2; D may be TRBD1 (6 bases). Germline-derived CDR1 and CDR2 are SGHRS and YFSETQ. The V gene lost 4 bases and the J gene lost 8 bases, with 12 bases spanning the gap. The CDR3 is 12 amino acids. CDR3 amino acids: CASSQDRKGYTF. The CDR3 nucleotides read TGCGCCAGCAGCCAGGACAGAAAGGGCTACACCTTC.

CDR3 bases: TGTGCCAGCAGCCGAGAGAACTCCAACTCTGGAAACACCATATATTTT. Translation gives CASSRENSNSGNTIYF. The chain combines TRBV4-2 with TRBJ1-3; D is uncertain. Germline CDR1 reads LGHNA; CDR2 reads YNFKEQ. The CDR3 contains 16 residues. Trimming left V 4 bases short and J 0 bases short, with 13 bases between.

CDR3 sequence reads: CASSGRGSGETQYF. DNA of the CDR3: TGTGCCAGCAGCGGGAGGGGCAGCGGAGAGACCCAGTACTTC. The chain employs TRBV9 and TRBJ2-5; D possibly corresponds to TRBD2 (6 bases). Germline-derived CDR1 and CDR2 are SGDLS and YYNGEE. V lost 3 bases and J lost 4, with 13 bases in between. This CDR3 has 14 residues. The full variable domain, with the rest looked up from reference TRBV9 and TRBJ2-5, is DSGVTQTPKHLITATGQRVTLRCSPRSGDLSVYWYQQSLDQGLQFLIQYYNGEERAKGNILERFSAQQFPDLHSELNLSSLELGDSALYFCASSGRGSGETQYFGPGTRLLVL.

V is TRBV15 and J is TRBJ2-2, with D perhaps TRBD2 (6 bases). The CDR3 totals 14 residues. CDR1 and CDR2 from the germline V gene are LNHNV and YYDKDF (reference sequence). V gave up 6 bases and J gave up 7 bases, with 15 bases separating them. CDR3 nucleotides: TGTGCCACCAGAGGAGGAGGGTCAGGCGGGGAGCTGTTTTTT. This encodes CATRGGGSGGELFF.

V gene TRBV30 combines with J gene TRBJ2-2; 12 bases align to TRBD2. The germline CDR1 and CDR2 sequences are GTSNPN and SVGIG (reference sequence). V shed 2 bases and J 7 bases; nucleotides not matched to a gene: 5. The CDR3 is made up of 15 amino acids. CDR3 amino acids: CAWSRTSGKGGELFF. Here the CDR3 DNA reads TGTGCCTGGAGTCGGACTAGCGGGAAGGGCGGGGAGCTGTTTTTT.

The gene calls are TRBV7-3 and TRBJ1-5, with unresolved D. Germline CDR1 and CDR2: SGHTA and FQGTGA. The V end was cut by 5 bases, the J end by 3 bases, with 8 bases between. The CDR3 consists of 13 residues. The CDR3 loop is CASSDGINQPQHF. CDR3 in DNA: TGTGCCAGCAGCGACGGGATCAATCAGCCCCAGCATTTT.

The V gene is TRBV7-6, the J gene TRBJ2-7; tentative D call: TRBD1 (6 bases). Germline V gene sequence: CDR1 SGHVS, CDR2 FNYEAQ. This CDR3 spans 14 amino acids. V lost 4 bases and J 9 bases, leaving 19 bases between the germline ends. CDR3 bases: TGTGCCAGCAGCTCACAACAGGGCCTCCCGTGGCAGTACTTC. It yields the protein CASSSQQGLPWQYF.

The chain carries TRBV7-2 and TRBJ2-7; D is unclear. V lost 1 base, J lost 6 bases, and 10 bases lay in between. The CDR3 length is 13 residues. Germline V gene sequence: CDR1 SGHTA, CDR2 FQGNSA. For the CDR3, the DNA is TGTGCCAGCAGCTTAGTTGAGTTTAGCGAGCAGTACTTC. Its protein product is CASSLVEFSEQYF.

Only a few counts were recorded for this clone. This chain links TRBV5-1 with TRBJ2-5; 8 bases are shared with TRBD1. In germline, CDR1 is SGHRS, CDR2 YFSETQ. After removal of 3 bases from V and 1 base from J, the junction contained 2 bases not matched to a gene. The CDR3 extends over 14 amino acids. Written as DNA, the CDR3 is TGCGCCAGCAGCTCCGGGACAGGCCAAGAGACCCAGTACTTC. This codes for CASSSGTGQETQYF.

The J gene is TRBJ2-2, the V gene TRBV25-1; 7 bases are a match to TRBD1. With V trimmed by 1 base and J by 5 bases, 4 bases remained unmatched. The length of the CDR3 is 15 residues. Germline V gives CDR1 MGHDK, CDR2 SYGVNS. This CDR3 reads CASSESSRGTGELFF. The CDR3 DNA reads TGTGCCAGCAGTGAATCCTCCAGGGGGACCGGGGAGCTGTTTTTT.

The chain uses TRBV29-1 and TRBJ2-1, with TRBD2 matching 7 bases. The CDR3 is 13 residues long. Unmatched junction bases numbered 6, after V lost 3 bases and J lost 7 bases. Germline V CDR1 and CDR2: SQVTM, ANQGSEA. Here the CDR3 reads CSVEWLAANEQFF. Here the CDR3 DNA reads TGCAGCGTTGAGTGGCTAGCGGCAAATGAGCAGTTCTTC.

This clone appeared a few times. V and J are TRBV7-9 and TRBJ1-1; D perhaps matches TRBD1 (6 bases). V lost 1 base and J lost 5, with 14 bases in between. CDR1 is SEHNR, CDR2 FQNEAQ, per germline (reference sequence). The CDR3 runs 15 residues. The CDR3 region has the DNA TGTGCCAGCAGCTTAGATGCAGGGGTAAGGACTGAAGCTTTCTTT. Protein: CASSLDAGVRTEAFF.

The J gene is TRBJ2-2, the V gene TRBV11-3; 9 bases are a match to TRBD1. The CDR3 is 16 residues long. Germline CDR1 is SGHNT and CDR2 is YENEEA. Trimming at V came to 6 bases and at J to 5 bases, leaving 10 bases not matched to a gene. DNA for the CDR3: TGTGCCAGCAGACTGGGACAGGGTGGGGGTACCGGGGAGCTGTTTTTT. Translation gives CASRLGQGGGTGELFF.

The rearrangement links TRBV5-1 to TRBJ1-1, with 7 bases aligning to TRBD1. J lost 6 bases, V lost 3 bases, and 5 bases had no gene match. The CDR3 length is 13 residues. CDR1 SGHRS and CDR2 YFSETQ come from the germline V gene. The DNA for the CDR3 is TGCGCCAGCAGCTCCCGGAGGGGGCCTGAAGCTTTCTTT. Residues: CASSSRRGPEAFF.

V is TRBV11-2 and J is TRBJ1-2; TRBD1 matches at 7 bases. V trimming: 4 bases; J trimming: 4 bases; junction bases outside the gene matches: 6. The CDR3 extends over 14 amino acids. Germline values: CDR1 SGHAT, CDR2 FQNNGV. CDR3 coding DNA: TGTGCCAGCAGCTCGGGACAGTGGAGCTATGGCTACACCTTC. Amino acid sequence: CASSSGQWSYGYTF.

The chain carries TRBV1 and TRBJ1-4; TRBD1, as called in the table, went unchecked against the DNA. TRBV1 is a listed pseudogene. This CDR3 contains 15 residues. The CDR3 protein is CTSSHSDRGLWKLFF. The CDR3 DNA follows: TGCACCAGCAGCCACTCGGACAGGGGTCTTTGGAAACTGTTTTTT.

The rearrangement joins TRBV5-4 to TRBJ1-1; 8 bases map to TRBD1. The CDR3 is made up of 14 amino acids. Germline CDR1 is SGHNT and CDR2 is YYREEE (reference sequence). J gave up 5 bases and V 3 bases, and 6 bases lay outside the gene matches. Here the CDR3 reads CASSSRQGLTEAFF. Here the CDR3 DNA reads TGTGCCAGCAGCTCCAGACAGGGGTTAACTGAAGCTTTCTTT.

The chain couples TRBV6-1 to TRBJ2-7; D perhaps matches TRBD1 (6 bases). The V end was cut by 6 bases, the J end by 2 bases, with 11 bases between. There are 13 residues in the CDR3. The germline V gene encodes CDR1 MNHNS and CDR2 SASEGT. This CDR3 reads CASSSWGPYEQYF. The CDR3 DNA reads TGTGCCAGCAGCTCCTGGGGGCCCTACGAGCAGTACTTC.